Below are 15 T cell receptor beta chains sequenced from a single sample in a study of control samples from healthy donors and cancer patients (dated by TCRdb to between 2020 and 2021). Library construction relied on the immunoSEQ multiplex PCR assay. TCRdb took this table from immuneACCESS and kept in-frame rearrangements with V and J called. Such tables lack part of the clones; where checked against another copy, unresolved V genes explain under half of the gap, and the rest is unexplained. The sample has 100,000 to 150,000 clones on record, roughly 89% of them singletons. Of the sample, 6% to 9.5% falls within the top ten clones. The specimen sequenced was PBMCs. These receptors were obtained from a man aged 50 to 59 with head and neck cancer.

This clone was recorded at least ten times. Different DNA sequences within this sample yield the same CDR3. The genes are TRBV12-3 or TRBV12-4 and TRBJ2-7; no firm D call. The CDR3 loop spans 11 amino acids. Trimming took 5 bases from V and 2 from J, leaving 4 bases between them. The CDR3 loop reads CASSTAYEQYF. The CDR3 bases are TGTGCCAGCAGTACGGCCTACGAGCAGTACTTC.

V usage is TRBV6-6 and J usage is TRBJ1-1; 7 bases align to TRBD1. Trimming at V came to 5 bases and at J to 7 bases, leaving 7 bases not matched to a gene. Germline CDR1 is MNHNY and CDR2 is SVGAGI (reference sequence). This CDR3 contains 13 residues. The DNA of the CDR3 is TGTGCCAGCAGTCCACAGGGGATGGGTGAAGCTTTCTTT. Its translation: CASSPQGMGEAFF.

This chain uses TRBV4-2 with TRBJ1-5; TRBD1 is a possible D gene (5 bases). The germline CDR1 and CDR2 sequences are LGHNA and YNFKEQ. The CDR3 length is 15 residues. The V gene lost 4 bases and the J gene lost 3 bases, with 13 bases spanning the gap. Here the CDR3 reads CASSPDKGYNQPQHF. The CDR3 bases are TGTGCCAGCAGCCCGGACAAGGGCTACAATCAGCCCCAGCATTTT.

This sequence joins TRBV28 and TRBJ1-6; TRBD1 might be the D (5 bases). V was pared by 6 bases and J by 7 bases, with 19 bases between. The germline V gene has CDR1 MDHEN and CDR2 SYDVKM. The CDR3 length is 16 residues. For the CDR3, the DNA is TGTGCCAGCAGGCCTGCCGGGACTCCCATGAATTCACCCCTCCACTTT. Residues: CASRPAGTPMNSPLHF.

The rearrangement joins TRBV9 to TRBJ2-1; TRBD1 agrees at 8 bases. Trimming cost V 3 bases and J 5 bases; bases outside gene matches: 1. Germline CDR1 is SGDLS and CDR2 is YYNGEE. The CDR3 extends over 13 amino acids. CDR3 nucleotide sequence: TGTGCCAGCAGCGCGACAGGGGACAATGAGCAGTTCTTC. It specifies CASSATGDNEQFF.

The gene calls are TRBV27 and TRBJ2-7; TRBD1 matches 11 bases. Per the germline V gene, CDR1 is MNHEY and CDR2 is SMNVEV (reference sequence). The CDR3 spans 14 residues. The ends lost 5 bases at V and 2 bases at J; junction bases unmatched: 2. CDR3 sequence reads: CASSRDRGTYEQYF. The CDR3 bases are TGTGCCAGCAGTCGGGACAGGGGGACCTACGAGCAGTACTTC.

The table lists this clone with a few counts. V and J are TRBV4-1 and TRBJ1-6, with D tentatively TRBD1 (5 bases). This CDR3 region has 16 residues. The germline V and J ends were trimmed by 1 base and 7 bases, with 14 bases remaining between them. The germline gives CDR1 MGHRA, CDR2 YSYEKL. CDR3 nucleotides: TGCGCCAGCAGCCAAGTCGTCGCCGGGACCAATTCACCCCTCCACTTT. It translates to CASSQVVAGTNSPLHF.

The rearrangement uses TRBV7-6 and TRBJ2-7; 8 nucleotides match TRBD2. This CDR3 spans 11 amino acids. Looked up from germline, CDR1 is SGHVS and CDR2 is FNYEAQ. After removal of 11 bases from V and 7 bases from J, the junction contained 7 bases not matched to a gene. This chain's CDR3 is CASSGGKEQYF. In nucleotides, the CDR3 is TGTGCCTCCTCGGGAGGGAAAGAGCAGTACTTC.

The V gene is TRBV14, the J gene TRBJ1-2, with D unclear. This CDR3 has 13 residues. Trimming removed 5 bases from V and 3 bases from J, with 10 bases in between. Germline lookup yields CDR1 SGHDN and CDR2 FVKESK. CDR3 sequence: CASSSPGYYGYTF. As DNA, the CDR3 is TGTGCCAGCAGCTCCCCGGGGTACTATGGCTACACCTTC.

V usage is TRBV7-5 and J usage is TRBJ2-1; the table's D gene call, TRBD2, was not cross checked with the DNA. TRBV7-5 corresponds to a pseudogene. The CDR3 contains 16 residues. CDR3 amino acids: CVRSFERLAAHNEQFF. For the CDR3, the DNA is TGTGTCAGAAGCTTCGAAAGACTAGCGGCCCACAATGAGCAGTTCTTC.

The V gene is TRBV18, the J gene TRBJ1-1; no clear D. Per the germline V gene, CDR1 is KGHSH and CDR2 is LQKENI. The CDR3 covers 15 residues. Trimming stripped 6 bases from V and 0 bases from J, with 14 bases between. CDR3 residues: CASSPYSDMNTEAFF. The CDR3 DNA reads TGTGCCAGCTCCCCCTACAGTGACATGAACACTGAAGCTTTCTTT.

The CDR3 loop is CATKPRRAPGDTQYF. The CDR3 nucleotides are TGTGCCACCAAACCGCGCCGGGCCCCGGGGGATACGCAGTATTTT. The chain uses TRBV6-5 and TRBJ2-3, with D maybe TRBD2 (5 bases). Per germline, CDR1 MNHEY and CDR2 SVGAGI. The CDR3 extends over 15 amino acids. The ends were cut back, 10 bases at V and 6 bases at J, with 23 bases in the middle.

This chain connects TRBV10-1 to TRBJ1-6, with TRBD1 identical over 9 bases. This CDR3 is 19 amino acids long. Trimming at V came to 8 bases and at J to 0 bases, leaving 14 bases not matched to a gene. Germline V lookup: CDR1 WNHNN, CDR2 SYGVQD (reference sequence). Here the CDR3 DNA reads TGCGCCAGCCTTGGCGCAGGGACAGGGTCGCCCTCCTATAATTCACCCCTCCACTTT. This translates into CASLGAGTGSPSYNSPLHF.

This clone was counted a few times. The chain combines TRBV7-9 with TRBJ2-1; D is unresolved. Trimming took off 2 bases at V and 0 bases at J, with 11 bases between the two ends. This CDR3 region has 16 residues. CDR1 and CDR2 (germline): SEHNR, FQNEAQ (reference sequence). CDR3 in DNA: TGTGCCAGCAGCTTACCCGGACGAAGCTCCTACAATGAGCAGTTCTTC. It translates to CASSLPGRSSYNEQFF.

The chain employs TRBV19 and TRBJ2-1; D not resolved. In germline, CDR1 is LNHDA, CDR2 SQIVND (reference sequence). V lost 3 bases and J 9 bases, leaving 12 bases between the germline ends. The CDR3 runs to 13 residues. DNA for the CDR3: TGTGCCAGTAGTATTCAACAGATGGGTGAGCAGTTCTTC. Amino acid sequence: CASSIQQMGEQFF.